This TCR beta chain was recovered during a study of cytomegalovirus exposure and HLA in healthy donors. Amplification used 60 Vbeta primers and 13 Jbeta primers. Generated by immunoSEQ multiplex PCR, the TCRdb table keeps only in-frame clones and is missing some. The data show about 190,000 clones, with about four fifths seen just once and 4.5% to 7.5% held by the top ten. The CDR3 length is 17 residues. Germline CDR1 LNHDA, CDR2 SQIVND (reference sequence). Trimming cost V 6 bases and J 0 bases; bases outside gene matches: 7. Donors had nominal health at sampling but likely had unrecorded immune exposures.

Sequenced input: PBMCs. The receptor was isolated from a woman in her twenties or thirties in good health and CMV-seropositive. The rearrangement uses TRBV19 and TRBJ2-1, with 11 bases that match TRBD2. DNA for the CDR3: TGTGCCAGTAGCCCTGGACTAGCGGGCTTCTCCTACAATGAGCAGTTCTTC. As protein: CASSPGLAGFSYNEQFF.